A selection of T cell receptor beta chains follows, all from one sample in a study of vaccination and CD4 T cells after COVID-19. Antigens for these TCRs are unknown. A single record per CDR3 protein comes from TCRdb applying MiXCR to the PCR reads. The sample lists approximately 11,000 distinct CDR3 sequences; roughly 33% were seen once. This material consisted of CD4+ T cells from blood, cultured in vitro, taken after SARS-CoV-2 vaccination. Receptors originate from a human donor who had recovered from COVID-19. Each CDR3 is given with its conserved first and last residue. The D gene is left open where the match is weak. Size is omitted from some rows. Given values are once, few, many or a class for expanded clones.

cdr3_nt cdr3_aa j_call cdr3_length clone_size v_call d_call
TGCAACACCCCGGCCGGCCGAAACACTGAAGCTTTCTTT CNTPAGRNTEAFF TRBJ1-1 13 few TRBV20-1 -
TGTGCCATCAGTGATAGTAACAGGGGGCGCCCAAATTCTTACGAGCAGTACTTC CAISDSNRGRPNSYEQYF TRBJ2-7 18 - TRBV10-3 TRBD1
TGTGCCTGGAGTCCTGACAGGGGGTCAAGTACGCAGTATTTT CAWSPDRGSSTQYF TRBJ2-3 14 - TRBV30 TRBD1
TGCAGTGCCCCGACTAGCGGATCCTACGAGCAGTACTTC CSAPTSGSYEQYF TRBJ2-7 13 - TRBV20-1 TRBD2
TGTGCCAGCAGCTTACGGGGTCGGGCTGGAAACACCATATATTTT CASSLRGRAGNTIYF TRBJ1-3 15 - TRBV11-3 -
TGTGCCAGCAAATCAAACCTGGGACAGGGGATTTTAGGCAATCAGCCCCAGCATTTT CASKSNLGQGILGNQPQHF TRBJ1-5 19 few TRBV6-1 TRBD1
TGTGCCAGCAGTTACGACGGACAGGCGAGCTCTGGAAACACCATATATTTT CASSYDGQASSGNTIYF TRBJ1-3 17 - TRBV6-5 TRBD1
TGCAGTGCTAGAATCGCAGCCAATCAGCCCCAGCATTTT CSARIAANQPQHF TRBJ1-5 13 medium-sized TRBV20-1 -
TGTGCCATCAAGCCTGGGACAGGGGTTCCGTTGGAGACCCAGTACTTC CAIKPGTGVPLETQYF TRBJ2-5 16 few TRBV10-3 TRBD1
TGTGCCAGTAGTATAAGGACCAACACTGAAGCTTTCTTT CASSIRTNTEAFF TRBJ1-1 13 - TRBV19 -
TGTGCCACCAGTGATCCGGGACTAGCGGGGTTCACAGATACGCAGTATTTT CATSDPGLAGFTDTQYF TRBJ2-3 17 few TRBV24-1 TRBD2
TGCGCCAGCAGCCAAGATTCAGGCCCTAACAATCAGCCCCAGCATTTT CASSQDSGPNNQPQHF TRBJ1-5 16 few TRBV4-3 -
TGTGCCAGCAGCCCGAGGGACATCTATGGCTACACCTTC CASSPRDIYGYTF TRBJ1-2 13 few TRBV7-3 -
TGTGCCAGCAGTGCCCGGGACTTAGACACCGGGGAGCTGTTTTTT CASSARDLDTGELFF TRBJ2-2 15 - TRBV2 -
TGCGCCAGCAGTCAACCTTTGGGACAGAAGAACACTGAAGCTTTCTTT CASSQPLGQKNTEAFF TRBJ1-1 16 - TRBV23-1 TRBD1
TGCAGCGTTCGGAGGGGGATTGTGGAGACCCAGTACTTC CSVRRGIVETQYF TRBJ2-5 13 - TRBV20-1 -
TGTGCCACCCAAGCCAGGGCTTTATATAATTCACCCCTCCACTTT CATQARALYNSPLHF TRBJ1-6 15 few TRBV28 -
TGTGCCAGTAGTATCCAACCGACAAACACCGGGGAGCTGTTTTTT CASSIQPTNTGELFF TRBJ2-2 15 - TRBV19 -
TGTGCCACCAGCAGGGTCCTAGCGGGAGGGCTGCACGAGCAGTACTTC CATSRVLAGGLHEQYF TRBJ2-7 16 - TRBV15 TRBD2
TGTGCCAGCAGGTCGACCCGGGACCACCACGAGCAGTACTTC CASRSTRDHHEQYF TRBJ2-7 14 - TRBV7-2 -
TGCAGTACCCATACGGCCGGGACAGGGGTAGAGACCCAGTACTTC CSTHTAGTGVETQYF TRBJ2-5 15 few TRBV20-1 TRBD1
TGTGCCAGCAGTTTATTGGGGACAGGTGGCGGACAGCCCCAGCATTTT CASSLLGTGGGQPQHF TRBJ1-5 16 few TRBV27 TRBD1
TGTGCCAGCAGCCTACTTTGGACAGGGGCGAACACTGAAGCTTTCTTT CASSLLWTGANTEAFF TRBJ1-1 16 few TRBV7-8 TRBD1
TGTGCCAGCAGCCGGACTTCCGGGGGCGAGACCCAGTACTTC CASSRTSGGETQYF TRBJ2-5 14 - TRBV4-2 -
TGTGCCAGCAGTTTATCTGGGAGCGAGCAGTACTTC CASSLSGSEQYF TRBJ2-7 12 few TRBV28 -
TGTGCCATCAGTGAGTTTATTAGCGGGAGCTCCTACAATGAGCAGTTCTTC CAISEFISGSSYNEQFF TRBJ2-1 17 - TRBV6-1 TRBD2
TGCGCCAGCAGCCAAGATACCCTAAGGGGAGGGTACGAGCAGTACTTC CASSQDTLRGGYEQYF TRBJ2-7 16 - TRBV4-1 TRBD2
TGTGCCAGCACCAGAAGATATAATGAAAAACTGTTTTTT CASTRRYNEKLFF TRBJ1-4 13 once TRBV6-1 -
TGTGCCAGCAGCTCGGACCCCGGGTCCAAAAACATTCAGTACTTC CASSSDPGSKNIQYF TRBJ2-4 15 - TRBV7-2 -
TGTGCCAGTATGCGTAGGAGGGCCGGCACAGATACGCAGTATTTT CASMRRRAGTDTQYF TRBJ2-3 15 - TRBV19 -
TGCAGCTTCTGGGGAATAGATACGCAGTATTTT CSFWGIDTQYF TRBJ2-3 11 large TRBV29-1 -
TGTGCCAGCCATCCGGGACAAGCTCCCTATAATTCACCCCTCCACTTT CASHPGQAPYNSPLHF TRBJ1-6 16 - TRBV6-1 -
TGTGCCAGCACCCGGTCTTATAATTCACCCCTCCACTTT CASTRSYNSPLHF TRBJ1-6 13 - TRBV27 -
TGTGCCACCAGTGATTCCGCCATAGGGACAGGGGGCGGCTACACCTTC CATSDSAIGTGGGYTF TRBJ1-2 16 - TRBV24-1 TRBD1
TGTGCCAGCAGCTCAGGGCCCAATCAGCCCCAGCATTTT CASSSGPNQPQHF TRBJ1-5 13 - TRBV2 -
TGTGCCATCAGACCGGGCTCCACAGATACGCAGTATTTT CAIRPGSTDTQYF TRBJ2-3 13 few TRBV10-3 -
TGTGCCAGCAGGACGACAGGGGCGCGGTCTACCGAGCAGTACTTC CASRTTGARSTEQYF TRBJ2-7 15 - TRBV2 TRBD1
TGCAGTGCCGTAGCCAACGGACAGAAGTATAATTCACCCCTCCACTTT CSAVANGQKYNSPLHF TRBJ1-6 16 - TRBV20-1 -
TGTGCCAGCAGTGCGGCCCAAGGGGGCACCGGGGAGCTGTTTTTT CASSAAQGGTGELFF TRBJ2-2 15 few TRBV28 -
TGCAGTGCCCCCCCACAGGGATACACAGATACGCAGTATTTT CSAPPQGYTDTQYF TRBJ2-3 14 - TRBV20-1 -
TGTGTAATTTCGGGGACAGGGCCGAGAGGCTACACCTTC CVISGTGPRGYTF TRBJ1-2 13 - TRBV9 TRBD1